The 27 T cell receptor beta chains below all came from one sample that was sequenced in a study of blood T cell repertoires in COVID-19. The repertoire was sequenced with immunoSEQ multiplex PCR; TCRdb's copy has only in-frame clones and lacks some. The table has 200,000 to 250,000 clones, approximately 82% seen once. The specimen sequenced was peripheral blood. These receptors all come from a young man who had recovered from COVID-19.

The rearrangement joins TRBV7-2 to TRBJ1-1, with 8 bases aligning to TRBD1. Germline CDR1 and CDR2: SGHTA and FQGNSA. The CDR3 is 15 amino acids. V gave up 5 bases and J gave up 6 bases; unmatched junction bases: 11. Here the CDR3 reads CASSLQAGGGAEAFF. The CDR3 nucleotides are TGTGCCAGCAGCCTACAGGCAGGGGGCGGTGCTGAAGCTTTCTTT.

CDR3 nucleotides: TGTGCCATCAGACAGGGACCTTTCTACGAGCAGTACGTC. Amino acids: CAIRQGPFYEQYV. The chain couples TRBV10-3 to TRBJ2-7; a weak D match, TRBD1 (6 bases). The CDR3 is made up of 13 amino acids. Trimming took off 6 bases at V and 3 bases at J, with 12 bases between the two ends. Per the germline V gene, CDR1 is ENHRY and CDR2 is SYGVKD.

The chain combines TRBV18 with TRBJ2-3, with 7 bases lining up with TRBD1. The V gene end was trimmed by 3 bases and the J gene end by 8 bases; junction bases not matched to a gene: 11. CDR1 and CDR2 from the germline V gene are KGHSH and LQKENI. The CDR3 consists of 15 residues. In DNA, the CDR3 is TGTGCCAGCTCACCTGAAGACAGGGAAGGTGGTACGCAGTATTTT. As protein: CASSPEDREGGTQYF.

This chain joins TRBV5-1 and TRBJ2-5; D may be TRBD2 (6 bases). This CDR3 has 14 residues. V lost 0 bases to trimming and J lost 9 bases, with 15 bases between them. Germline CDR1 reads SGHRS; CDR2 reads YFSETQ. CDR3 residues: CASSLAASELAQYF. The CDR3 region has the DNA TGCGCCAGCAGCTTGGCCGCTAGCGAACTGGCCCAGTACTTC.

This chain links TRBV27 with TRBJ1-1; unclear D gene. Germline V gives CDR1 MNHEY, CDR2 SMNVEV (reference sequence). CDR3 length: 11 amino acids. With 3 bases removed from V and 7 bases from J, the gap between germline ends came to 6 bases. The CDR3 region is CASSLGGEAFF. The DNA of the CDR3 is TGTGCCAGCAGTTTGGGAGGTGAAGCTTTCTTT.

This clone was recorded only once. The CDR3 DNA is TGTGCCAGCAGTGACTCTAGCGGAGGGATTCAGTACTTC. It translates to CASSDSSGGIQYF. The V call is TRBV25-1, the J call TRBJ2-4; 7 positions match TRBD2. The CDR3 contains 13 residues. CDR1 and CDR2 (germline): MGHDK, SYGVNS. V lost 3 bases to trimming and J lost 10 bases; unmatched junction nucleotides: 6.

V and J are TRBV11-3 and TRBJ2-1; 11 bases agree with TRBD2. J gave up 5 bases and V 8 bases, and 5 bases lay outside the gene matches. In germline, CDR1 is SGHNT, CDR2 YENEEA. This CDR3 is built from 14 residues. The CDR3 spells CASGSGGVDNEQFF. The CDR3 coding sequence is TGTGCCAGCGGTAGCGGGGGGGTGGACAATGAGCAGTTCTTC.

The V call is TRBV6-2 or TRBV6-3, the J call TRBJ1-3; D not resolved. Trimming removed 6 bases at V and 4 bases at J, with 10 bases between. Germline-derived CDR1 and CDR2 are MNHEY and SVGEGT. The CDR3 is made up of 13 amino acids. This chain's CDR3 is CASSQRGGNTIYF. The CDR3 DNA follows: TGTGCCAGCAGCCAGCGTGGAGGAAACACCATATATTTT.

The chain uses TRBV5-6 and TRBJ2-7; D not resolved. The CDR3 runs 14 residues. V lost 3 bases, J lost 6 bases, and 16 bases lay in between. CDR1 is SGHDT and CDR2 is YYEEEE in the germline V gene. The CDR3 nucleotides are TGTGCCAGCAGCTCACTACACCGTTCGGGCGAGCAGTACTTC. Its translation: CASSSLHRSGEQYF.

The chain is built from TRBV6-5 and TRBJ1-1; D is perhaps TRBD1 (5 bases). Trimming pared 4 bases from V and 1 base from J, leaving 10 bases between. The CDR3 has 14 amino acids. The germline V gene encodes CDR1 MNHEY and CDR2 SVGAGI. The CDR3 here is CASSFRQSNTEAFF. The CDR3 nucleotides are TGTGCCAGCAGTTTCCGACAGTCGAACACTGAAGCTTTCTTT.

The table lists this clone with a few counts. The chain is built from TRBV3-1 (or the pseudogene TRBV3-2) and TRBJ1-2; D unresolved. This CDR3 comprises 15 residues. CDR1 and CDR2 (germline): LGHDT, YNNKEL (reference sequence). The V gene lost 0 bases and the J gene lost 7 bases, with 15 bases spanning the gap. The CDR3 here is CASSQEGGPAGGYTF. The CDR3 DNA reads TGTGCCAGCAGCCAAGAGGGAGGGCCCGCTGGTGGCTACACCTTC.

V and J are TRBV7-2 and TRBJ1-1, with no clear D. The CDR3 sequence is 13 residues long. V gave up 1 base and J gave up 6 bases, with 9 bases separating them. The germline gives CDR1 SGHTA, CDR2 FQGNSA. The CDR3 sequence is CASSLGWEAEAFF. In DNA form, the CDR3 reads TGTGCCAGCAGCTTAGGGTGGGAGGCTGAAGCTTTCTTT.

The chain carries TRBV5-6 and TRBJ1-1, with TRBD1 as a possible D gene (5 bases). Germline CDR1 reads SGHDT; CDR2 reads YYEEEE. Trimming shortened V by 1 base and J by 10 bases, and 8 bases separated the two germline ends. There are 11 residues in the CDR3. The CDR3: CASSLQGTAFF. CDR3 DNA sequence: TGTGCCAGCAGCTTGCAGGGAACAGCTTTCTTT.

This clone was counted a single time. This rearrangement joins TRBV6-5 to TRBJ1-5; no reliable D call. This CDR3 is 14 amino acids long. V lost 1 base, J lost 6 bases, and 10 bases lay in between. Germline V gene lookup returns CDR1 MNHEY and CDR2 SVGAGI. CDR3 nucleotides: TGTGCCAGCAGTTACTTGCGGGCTGGTCAGCCCCAGCATTTT. Protein: CASSYLRAGQPQHF.

This rearrangement joins TRBV7-6 to TRBJ1-1, with a possible D match to TRBD1 (5 bases). The CDR3 is 13 residues long. Per germline, CDR1 SGHVS and CDR2 FNYEAQ. Trimming left V 4 bases short and J 8 bases short, with 14 bases between. In nucleotides, the CDR3 is TGTGCCAGCAGCTCCCGCCCTTCAGGGGAAGCTTTCTTT. It codes for CASSSRPSGEAFF.

The chain carries TRBV4-1 and TRBJ1-5; no clear D. Germline-derived CDR1 and CDR2 are MGHRA and YSYEKL. The CDR3 totals 14 residues. Trimming took 0 bases from V and 5 from J, leaving 8 bases between them. The CDR3 DNA follows: TGCGCCAGCAGCCAAGATTTCCGGGATCAGCCCCAGCATTTT. It encodes CASSQDFRDQPQHF.

The gene calls are TRBV5-8 and TRBJ2-1, with TRBD2 as a possible D gene (6 bases). The CDR3 loop spans 17 amino acids. Germline V lookup: CDR1 SGHTS, CDR2 YDEGEE. V lost 0 bases and J lost 4, with 17 bases in between. The CDR3 nucleotides read TGTGCCAGCAGCTTGGCGGACTACTCCTCAATTTACAATGAGCAGTTCTTC. Translated: CASSLADYSSIYNEQFF. The full variable domain, rest sourced from reference TRBV5-8 and TRBJ2-1, is EAGVTQSPTHLIKTRGQQATLRCSPISGHTSVYWYQQALGLGLQFLLWYDEGEERNRGNFPPRFSGRQFPNYSSELNVNALELEDSALYLCASSLADYSSIYNEQFFGPGTRLTVL.

This rearrangement joins TRBV5-4 to TRBJ2-5, with TRBD2 matching 7 bases. The length of the CDR3 is 13 residues. V lost 5 bases and J lost 4; bases outside the gene matches: 5. CDR1 SGHNT and CDR2 YYREEE come from the germline V gene (reference sequence). The CDR3 protein is CASSRSGGETQYF. In DNA, the CDR3 is TGTGCCAGCAGTAGGTCGGGGGGAGAGACCCAGTACTTC.

The CDR3: CASSRAPTSSDTQYF. In DNA form, the CDR3 reads TGTGCCAGCAGCCGCGCCCCAACTAGTTCAGATACGCAGTATTTT. The rearrangement joins TRBV4-2 to TRBJ2-3; tentatively, D is TRBD2 (5 bases). V lost 4 bases, J lost 4 bases, and 15 bases lay in between. There are 15 residues in the CDR3. Per the germline V gene, CDR1 is LGHNA and CDR2 is YNFKEQ.

This chain connects TRBV6-7 to TRBJ2-5, with TRBD2 identical over 8 bases. TRBV6-7 qualifies as an ORF whose function is uncertain. This CDR3 contains 16 residues. V shed 0 bases, J shed 2 bases, and the junction held 5 bases outside the gene matches. The CDR3 nucleotides read TGTGCCAGCAGTTACTCCCTCGGGGGGGCTCAAGAGACCCAGTACTTC. Its translation: CASSYSLGGAQETQYF.

This sequence joins TRBV5-1 and TRBJ1-6, with D possibly TRBD1 on 6 matching bases. The germline V and J ends were trimmed by 4 bases and 7 bases, with 9 bases remaining between them. CDR1 and CDR2 from the germline V gene are SGHRS and YFSETQ. CDR3 size: 13 residues. CDR3 in DNA: TGCGCCAGCAGCCGGGGGGCCAATTCACCCCTCCACTTT. It encodes CASSRGANSPLHF.

The CDR3 nucleotides read TGTGCCAGCAGCGGGCGGCACCAAGAGACCCAGTACTTC. It specifies CASSGRHQETQYF. The chain joins TRBV9 to TRBJ2-5; D call uncertain. V shed 3 bases and J shed 0 bases, with 6 bases lying between them. CDR1 and CDR2 (germline): SGDLS, YYNGEE. The CDR3 sequence is 13 residues long.

The CDR3 DNA reads as TGTGCCAGCAGCGGGGGTGCGAGGAATGAGCAGTTCTTC. Translation gives CASSGGARNEQFF. The J gene is TRBJ2-1, the V gene TRBV6-5; D is possibly TRBD2 (6 bases). V gave up 6 bases and J gave up 7 bases, with 13 bases separating them. There are 13 residues in the CDR3. Germline CDR1 MNHEY, CDR2 SVGAGI.

This clone was counted at least ten times. This chain connects TRBV29-1 to TRBJ2-5; D is unclear. Trimming pared 4 bases from V and 1 base from J, leaving 16 bases between. The CDR3 runs 15 residues. Germline CDR1 reads SQVTM; CDR2 reads ANQGSEA. The CDR3 bases are TGCAGCGTTGTATTAAGGCGGATGGTCCAAGAGACCCAGTACTTC. Translation gives CSVVLRRMVQETQYF.

This rearrangement joins TRBV7-8 to TRBJ2-5; 7 nucleotides match TRBD1. V shed 5 bases, J shed 4 bases, and the junction held 7 bases outside the gene matches. Germline lookup yields CDR1 SGHVS and CDR2 FQNEAQ. The CDR3 has 14 amino acids. CDR3 protein: CASSNQGGGETQYF. For the CDR3, the DNA is TGTGCCAGCAGCAACCAAGGGGGCGGAGAGACCCAGTACTTC.

The V and J genes are TRBV5-1 and TRBJ1-2, with D uncertain. The CDR3 consists of 13 residues. V was clipped by 0 bases and J by 8 bases, with 11 bases between them. CDR1 and CDR2 from the germline V gene are SGHRS and YFSETQ. The CDR3 protein is CASSLEAVRGYTF. In DNA form, the CDR3 reads TGCGCCAGCAGCTTGGAAGCGGTACGAGGCTACACCTTC. The whole variable domain, filled in from reference TRBV5-1 and TRBJ1-2, reads KAGVTQTPRYLIKTRGQQVTLSCSPISGHRSVSWYQQTPGQGLQFLFEYFSETQRNKGNFPGRFSGRQFSNSRSEMNVSTLELGDSALYLCASSLEAVRGYTFGSGTRLTVV.

The chain couples TRBV12-3 or TRBV12-4 to TRBJ2-5, with 7 bases identical to TRBD2. This CDR3 has 13 residues. V trimming: 6 bases; J trimming: 1 base; junction bases outside the gene matches: 2. The CDR3 coding sequence is TGTGCCAGCAGCTCGGGGGGCCAAGAGACCCAGTACTTC. Its protein is CASSSGGQETQYF.